Listed below are T cell receptor beta chains from one sample, sequenced in a study of OX40 agonist ivuxolimab in advanced cancers. Repertoires were generated with immunoSEQ multiplex PCR, while TCRdb's copy carries only in-frame clones and drops some. Of about 80,000 clones in the sample, 83% were seen once. This specimen was CD4+ or CD8+ T cells sorted from blood, taken in a trial of the OX40 agonist ivuxolimab. The receptor source for this set is an adult with an advanced solid tumor such as melanoma, head and neck, liver or kidney cancer. Both conserved end residues are part of each CDR3. A D gene is named only where the DNA matches it firmly. The listing skips clone size in some rows; elsewhere it reads once, few, many or a size class.

d_call | clone_size | j_call | v_call | cdr3_aa | cdr3_nt
TRBD1 | NA | TRBJ1-2 | TRBV6-6 | CASSSTGVGYGYTF | TGTGCCAGCAGTTCCACAGGGGTGGGCTATGGCTACACCTTC
NA | NA | TRBJ2-7 | TRBV5-1 | CASSSGSTPYEQYF | TGCGCCAGCAGCTCGGGTTCTACGCCCTACGAGCAGTACTTC
TRBD1 | NA | TRBJ1-1 | TRBV19 | CASTYGGTGATEAFF | TGTGCCAGTACCTACGGCGGGACAGGGGCAACTGAAGCTTTCTTT
NA | NA | TRBJ1-1 | TRBV27 | CASSPRDGDTEAFF | TGTGCCAGCAGTCCCCGGGACGGGGACACTGAAGCTTTCTTT
NA | once | TRBJ1-2 | TRBV6-1 | CASREVLYYGYTF | TGTGCCAGCAGGGAGGTTCTCTACTATGGCTACACCTTC
NA | NA | TRBJ1-1 | TRBV18 | CASSPLEGEAFF | TGTGCCAGCTCACCATTAGAGGGGGAAGCTTTCTTT
NA | NA | TRBJ1-1 | TRBV4-3 | CASSPTRGGEAFF | TGCGCCAGCAGCCCCACGAGGGGCGGAGAAGCTTTCTTT
TRBD2 | once | TRBJ2-2 | TRBV10-3 | CAISDSRLAGAAGELFF | TGTGCCATCAGTGATTCGAGACTAGCGGGAGCTGCCGGGGAGCTGTTTTTT
TRBD1 | NA | TRBJ2-3 | TRBV6-6 | CASSHPGQGTDTQYF | TGTGCCAGCAGCCATCCGGGACAGGGGACAGATACGCAGTATTTT
NA | few | TRBJ2-2 | TRBV28 | CASSPNGGNTGELFF | TGTGCCAGCAGTCCTAACGGAGGGAACACCGGGGAGCTGTTTTTT
NA | NA | TRBJ1-2 | TRBV30 | CAWNQGNYGYTF | TGTGCCTGGAACCAAGGGAACTATGGCTACACCTTC
NA | NA | TRBJ1-1 | TRBV5-1 | CASSPGTVNTEAFF | TGCGCCAGCAGCCCGGGGACGGTGAACACTGAAGCTTTCTTT
NA | NA | TRBJ2-7 | TRBV4-3 | CASSQSRGTAYEQYF | TGCGCCAGCAGCCAATCCAGAGGGACCGCCTACGAGCAGTACTTC
TRBD1 | NA | TRBJ2-2 | TRBV6-1 | CASSADRVGGELFF | TGTGCCAGCAGTGCCGACAGGGTGGGCGGGGAGCTGTTTTTT
NA | NA | TRBJ1-4 | TRBV19 | CASSTYSEKLFF | TGTGCCAGTAGTACTTACAGTGAAAAACTGTTTTTT
NA | once | TRBJ1-5 | TRBV30 | CAWSVRQGRIASLRPQHF | TGTGCCTGGAGTGTTCGGCAGGGTAGAATTGCAAGTCTACGGCCCCAGCATTTT
TRBD2 | NA | TRBJ2-1 | TRBV7-3 | CASSPLSGGRGEQFF | TGTGCCAGCAGCCCTCTCTCGGGAGGGCGGGGTGAGCAGTTCTTC
NA | few | TRBJ2-2 | TRBV9 | CASMKAGWTGELFF | TGTGCCAGCATGAAGGCGGGATGGACCGGGGAGCTGTTTTTT
NA | NA | TRBJ1-3 | TRBV7-9 | CASSLLESSGNTIYF | TGTGCCAGCAGCTTATTAGAGAGCTCTGGAAACACCATATATTTT
NA | NA | TRBJ1-1 | TRBV11-2 | CASSHRREGSAEAFF | TGTGCCAGCAGCCACAGGAGGGAGGGGTCCGCTGAAGCTTTCTTT
NA | NA | TRBJ1-1 | TRBV30 | CAWSVRGNAFF | TGTGCCTGGAGTGTAAGAGGGAACGCTTTCTTT
TRBD1 | NA | TRBJ1-1 | TRBV29-1 | CSSGTGIEAFF | TGCAGCTCCGGGACAGGGATTGAAGCTTTCTTT
TRBD2 | NA | TRBJ2-7 | TRBV5-6 | CASSLVAGGPREQYF | TGTGCCAGCAGCTTGGTGGCGGGAGGGCCACGCGAGCAGTACTTC
TRBD1 | NA | TRBJ2-4 | TRBV6-5 | CASSWDRDVAKNIQYF | TGTGCCAGCAGTTGGGACAGGGACGTGGCCAAAAACATTCAGTACTTC
NA | NA | TRBJ1-3 | TRBV10-3 | CAITPELKLGNTIYF | TGTGCCATCACCCCAGAACTAAAGCTAGGAAACACCATATATTTT
TRBD2 | NA | TRBJ2-7 | TRBV11-2 | CASSFSSTSGGAYEQYF | TGTGCCAGCAGCTTCTCCTCGACTAGCGGGGGAGCCTACGAGCAGTACTTC
NA | NA | TRBJ1-1 | TRBV19 | CASSISTANTEAFF | TGTGCCAGTAGTATCTCTACGGCGAACACTGAAGCTTTCTTT
NA | few | TRBJ2-1 | TRBV30 | CAWSGGQGRDNEQFF | TGTGCCTGGAGTGGGGGCCAGGGTCGGGACAATGAGCAGTTCTTC
NA | NA | TRBJ1-1 | TRBV6-5 | CASRRQTRSPEAFF | TGTGCCAGCAGAAGACAGACTAGGAGTCCTGAAGCTTTCTTT
TRBD2 | NA | TRBJ2-2 | TRBV5-1 | CASSFHFSGGANTGELFF | TGCGCCAGCAGCTTCCACTTTAGCGGGGGGGCCAACACCGGGGAGCTGTTTTTT
NA | once | TRBJ2-1 | TRBV30 | CAWRDSHNEQFF | TGTGCCTGGAGGGACAGCCACAATGAGCAGTTCTTC
NA | NA | TRBJ2-3 | TRBV6-7 | CASSYLGPRRTDTQYF | TGTGCCAGCAGTTACCTAGGACCGAGACGCACAGATACGCAGTATTTT
NA | NA | TRBJ1-5 | TRBV27 | CASSHRGQPQHF | TGTGCCAGCAGCCATCGGGGTCAGCCCCAGCATTTT
TRBD2 | NA | TRBJ2-3 | TRBV11-3 | CASSSWTSGRNTQYF | TGTGCCAGCAGTTCGTGGACTAGCGGGCGAAATACGCAGTATTTT
TRBD1 | NA | TRBJ1-1 | TRBV29-1 | CSVQGATEAFF | TGCAGCGTTCAGGGGGCAACTGAAGCTTTCTTT
NA | NA | TRBJ1-3 | TRBV6-1 | CASSENRNSGNTIYF | TGTGCCAGCAGTGAAAACAGGAACTCTGGAAACACCATATATTTT
NA | NA | TRBJ1-3 | TRBV9 | CASTPGGPSSGNTIYF | TGTGCCAGCACCCCTGGGGGGCCAAGCTCTGGAAACACCATATATTTT
TRBD1 | once | TRBJ1-4 | TRBV5-4 | CASSPRGENEKLFF | TGTGCCAGCAGCCCCAGGGGGGAGAATGAAAAACTGTTTTTT
NA | NA | TRBJ2-7 | TRBV9 | CASSVRWGNEQYF | TGTGCCAGCAGCGTTCGCTGGGGGAACGAGCAGTACTTC
NA | NA | TRBJ2-1 | TRBV7-9 | CASSLEGGGPRNEQFF | TGTGCCAGCAGCTTAGAAGGGGGAGGGCCAAGGAATGAGCAGTTCTTC
TRBD1 | NA | TRBJ1-2 | TRBV7-2 | CASSSGQGNYGYTF | TGTGCCAGCAGCTCCGGACAGGGAAACTATGGCTACACCTTC
TRBD2 | NA | TRBJ2-3 | TRBV5-6 | CASSLRRGVALTDTQYF | TGTGCCAGCAGCTTGAGACGGGGGGTCGCACTCACAGATACGCAGTATTTT
TRBD1 | once | TRBJ2-7 | TRBV2 | CASMRTGNEQYF | TGTGCCAGCATGCGGACAGGGAACGAGCAGTACTTC
TRBD2 | NA | TRBJ2-3 | TRBV5-1 | CASSLHPVREGNTDTQYF | TGCGCCAGCAGCCTTCACCCCGTGCGGGAGGGTAACACAGATACGCAGTATTTT
TRBD1 | NA | TRBJ2-7 | TRBV5-5 | CASSGSGGKKTYEQYF | TGTGCCAGCAGCGGATCAGGGGGAAAGAAAACCTACGAGCAGTACTTC
NA | NA | TRBJ2-5 | TRBV5-6 | CASSFRGSLRIETQYF | TGTGCCAGCAGCTTTCGCGGCAGTCTTAGGATAGAGACCCAGTACTTC
NA | NA | TRBJ2-3 | TRBV5-6 | CASSLEVRVGTDTQYF | TGTGCCAGCAGCTTGGAGGTGAGGGTGGGAACAGATACGCAGTATTTT
NA | NA | TRBJ1-5 | TRBV27 | CASKPRSLQTRNQPQHF | TGTGCCAGCAAACCTCGAAGCCTGCAAACCCGCAATCAGCCCCAGCATTTT
TRBD2 | NA | TRBJ2-3 | TRBV9 | CASSPTTGGLTDTQYF | TGTGCCAGCAGCCCCACGACGGGGGGGCTGACAGATACGCAGTATTTT
TRBD1 | NA | TRBJ1-1 | TRBV10-3 | CAIPLGTGGVTEAFF | TGTGCCATACCGCTAGGGACAGGGGGCGTCACTGAAGCTTTCTTT
NA | NA | TRBJ2-7 | TRBV7-6 | CASSFGSNKEQYF | TGTGCCAGCAGCTTTGGCAGCAACAAAGAGCAGTACTTC
NA | NA | TRBJ2-4 | TRBV2 | CASSAAKNIQYF | TGTGCCAGCTCCGCAGCCAAAAACATTCAGTACTTC
NA | NA | TRBJ1-5 | TRBV6-1 | CASSGLLKQPQHF | TGTGCCAGCAGTGGTTTATTGAAGCAGCCCCAGCATTTT
NA | NA | TRBJ1-6 | TRBV5-4 | CASSSSSGDSPLHF | TGTGCCAGCAGCTCCTCTTCCGGGGATTCACCCCTCCACTTT
TRBD1 | NA | TRBJ1-5 | TRBV6-6 | CASSYSLGTGDF | TGTGCCAGCAGTTACTCGTTAGGGACAGGGGATTTT
TRBD1 | once | TRBJ2-7 | TRBV18 | CASSTTTGDPYEQYF | TGTGCCAGCTCCACCACTACAGGGGACCCCTACGAGCAGTACTTC
TRBD2 | once | TRBJ2-3 | TRBV18 | CASSPFDSTGGDTQYF | TGTGCCAGCTCACCGTTTGACTCTACGGGGGGAGATACGCAGTATTTT
NA | NA | TRBJ1-2 | TRBV19 | CASSIETGNYGYTF | TGTGCCAGTAGTATAGAGACAGGAAACTATGGCTACACCTTC
NA | once | TRBJ1-4 | TRBV28 | CASSLPQGDEKLFF | TGTGCCAGCAGTTTACCACAGGGCGATGAAAAACTGTTTTTT
NA | NA | TRBJ2-6 | TRBV4-2 | CASSQEEAGANVLTF | TGTGCCAGCAGCCAAGAGGAGGCTGGGGCCAACGTCCTGACTTTC